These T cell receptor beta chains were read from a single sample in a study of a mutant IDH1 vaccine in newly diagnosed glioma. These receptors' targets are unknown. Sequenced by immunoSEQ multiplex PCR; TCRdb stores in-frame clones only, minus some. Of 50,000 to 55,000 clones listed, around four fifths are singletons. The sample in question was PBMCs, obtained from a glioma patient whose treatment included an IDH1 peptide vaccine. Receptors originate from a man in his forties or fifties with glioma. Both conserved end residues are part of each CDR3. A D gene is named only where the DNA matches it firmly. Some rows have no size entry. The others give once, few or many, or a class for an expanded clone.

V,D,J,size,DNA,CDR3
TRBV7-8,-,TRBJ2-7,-,TGTGCCAGCAGCTTAGTATCCTACGAGCAGTACTTC,CASSLVSYEQYF
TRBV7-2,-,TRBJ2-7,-,TGTGCCAGCAGCTTAGCGTGGATCCCTACCTACGAGCAGTACTTC,CASSLAWIPTYEQYF
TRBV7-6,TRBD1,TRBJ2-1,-,TGTGCCAGCAGCGATAGGGGGCGCGGGCATGAGCAGTTCTTC,CASSDRGRGHEQFF
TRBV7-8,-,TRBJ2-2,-,TGTGCCAGCAGCTTAATAGGGGTCGGCACCGGGGAGCTGTTTTTT,CASSLIGVGTGELFF
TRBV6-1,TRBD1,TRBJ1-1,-,TGTGCCAGCAGCAAATACACAGGGGGGAACACTGAAGCTTTCTTT,CASSKYTGGNTEAFF
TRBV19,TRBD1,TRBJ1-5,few,TGTGCCAGTAGCCCCGGACAGGGGTATCAGCCCCAGCATTTT,CASSPGQGYQPQHF
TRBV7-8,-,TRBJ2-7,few,TGTGCCAGCAGCTCTACGGGCGAGCAGTACTTC,CASSSTGEQYF
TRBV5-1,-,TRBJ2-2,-,TGCGCCAGCAGCCCCGGGACCACTGGGACCGGGGAGCTGTTTTTT,CASSPGTTGTGELFF
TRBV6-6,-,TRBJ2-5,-,TGTGCCAGCAGTAAAGACTTCCAGGGATTGAAAGAGACCCAGTACTTC,CASSKDFQGLKETQYF
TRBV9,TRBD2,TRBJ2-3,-,TGTGCCAGCAGCGTTGGATCTAGCGGGGTCACAGATACGCAGTATTTT,CASSVGSSGVTDTQYF
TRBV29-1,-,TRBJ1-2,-,TGCAGCGTCTACAGGGCATCAGGGGGCTACACCTTC,CSVYRASGGYTF
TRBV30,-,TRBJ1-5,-,TGTGCCTGGGCCACCGGGGGCTCGGGCAATCAGCCCCAGCATTTT,CAWATGGSGNQPQHF
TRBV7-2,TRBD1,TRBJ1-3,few,TGTGCCAGCAGCCGGGACAGGAACTACTCTGGAAACACCATATATTTT,CASSRDRNYSGNTIYF
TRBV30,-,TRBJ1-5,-,TGTGCCTGGAGTGTACAGTCCAATCAGCCCCAGCATTTT,CAWSVQSNQPQHF
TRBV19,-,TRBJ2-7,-,TGTGCCAGTACCCTTACAGGGTTTTCCTACGAGCAGTACTTC,CASTLTGFSYEQYF
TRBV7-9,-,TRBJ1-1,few,TGTGCCAGCAGCGAGGGGTACACTGAAGCTTTCTTT,CASSEGYTEAFF
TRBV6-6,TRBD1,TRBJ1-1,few,TGTGCCAGCAGCTCAATCGACAGGGGGGCCACTGAAGCTTTCTTT,CASSSIDRGATEAFF
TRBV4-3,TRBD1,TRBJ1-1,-,TGCGCCAGCAGCCAACCGGGACAGGGGTATACTGAAGCTTTCTTT,CASSQPGQGYTEAFF
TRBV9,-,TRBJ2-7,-,TGTGCCAGCAGCGGTAGTCGGGGGTTTACGTACGAGCAGTACTTC,CASSGSRGFTYEQYF
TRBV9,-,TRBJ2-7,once,TGTGCCAGCAGCGGAGTAGGGCAGCATTCCGAGCAGTACTTC,CASSGVGQHSEQYF
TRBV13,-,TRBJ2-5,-,TGTGCCAGCAGCCTTGGGATGACCCAGTACTTC,CASSLGMTQYF
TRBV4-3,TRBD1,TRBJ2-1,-,TGCGCCAGCAGCCAAGGCGACAGGGGGTACAATGAGCAGTTCTTC,CASSQGDRGYNEQFF
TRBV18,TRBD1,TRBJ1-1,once,TGTGCCAGCTCCCAGAGACAGGGCCCTCCGACAACTGAAGCTTTCTTT,CASSQRQGPPTTEAFF
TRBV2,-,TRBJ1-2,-,TGTGCCAGCAGTCAGGACAGCGTGGTAGCTAACTATGGCTACACCTTC,CASSQDSVVANYGYTF
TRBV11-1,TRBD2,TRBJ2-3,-,TGTGCCAGCCATAGCGGGGTCACAGATACGCAGTATTTT,CASHSGVTDTQYF
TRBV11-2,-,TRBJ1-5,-,TGTGCCAGCAGCTTATCAGCGAATCAGCCCCAGCATTTT,CASSLSANQPQHF
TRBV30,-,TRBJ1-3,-,TGTGCCTGGATGCAGGGGACTGGAAACACCATATATTTT,CAWMQGTGNTIYF
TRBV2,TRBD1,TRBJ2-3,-,TGTGCCAGCAGCCGACAGGGCGGGTCCGCAGATACGCAGTATTTT,CASSRQGGSADTQYF
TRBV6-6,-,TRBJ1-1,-,TGTGCCAGCAACCCCAGGGTGAACACTGAAGCTTTCTTT,CASNPRVNTEAFF
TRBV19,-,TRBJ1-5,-,TGTGCCAGTAGAACCAGTACGGGAGGGCGGACCAATCAGCCCCAGCATTTT,CASRTSTGGRTNQPQHF
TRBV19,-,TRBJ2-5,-,TGTGCCAGTACGGGTACAGGGGACTCGTACCAAGAGACCCAGTACTTC,CASTGTGDSYQETQYF
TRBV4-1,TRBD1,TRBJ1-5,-,TGCGCCAGCAGCCAAGATTGGACAGGGTTGAATCAGCCCCAGCATTTT,CASSQDWTGLNQPQHF
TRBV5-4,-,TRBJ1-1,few,TGTGCCAGCAGCGTGGGAGGTGCTTACGACACTGAAGCTTTCTTT,CASSVGGAYDTEAFF
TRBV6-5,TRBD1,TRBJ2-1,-,TGTGCCAGCAGTCCCGGGACAGGGTCCTACAATGAGCAGTTCTTC,CASSPGTGSYNEQFF
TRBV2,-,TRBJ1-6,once,TGTGCCAGCAGTGGAGTAGGTCAGGAGTCACCCCTCCACTTT,CASSGVGQESPLHF
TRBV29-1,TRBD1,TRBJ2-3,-,TGCAGCGTCGCGACAGGGGCCCGCGATACGCAGTATTTT,CSVATGARDTQYF
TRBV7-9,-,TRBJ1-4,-,TGTGCCAGCAGCTCCGACGGGGCAACTAATGAAAAACTGTTTTTT,CASSSDGATNEKLFF
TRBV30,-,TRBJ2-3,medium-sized,TGTGCCTGGAGCCCCGGGAGCGGGACAGATACGCAGTATTTT,CAWSPGSGTDTQYF
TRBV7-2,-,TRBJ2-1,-,TGTGCCAGCAGCTTGGGGCCCTGGGGCAATGAGCAGTTCTTC,CASSLGPWGNEQFF
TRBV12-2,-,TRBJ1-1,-,TGTGCAAGTCGCTTTACCCGAATGGAGGTGAACACTGAAGCTTTCTTT,CASRFTRMEVNTEAFF